The 20 T cell receptor beta chains listed next were all sequenced from one sample in a study of T cell clonotyping in hematopoietic cell transplantation. Repertoires were generated with immunoSEQ multiplex PCR, while TCRdb's copy carries only in-frame clones and drops some. The sample lists over a thousand clones; 87% were seen once. The material was peripheral blood mononuclear cells, obtained 180 days after allogeneic stem cell transplant. The receptor set was obtained from a female patient aged 50-59 years who had an allogeneic stem cell transplant from an unrelated donor, so T cells may come from the graft donor. Some clones in this sample may be carry-over from other donors' samples.

The genes are TRBV15 and TRBJ2-3; 10 nucleotides line up with TRBD1. There are 14 residues in the CDR3. Germline V CDR1 and CDR2: LNHNV, YYDKDF (reference sequence). With V trimmed by 6 bases and J by 5 bases, 5 bases remained unmatched. CDR3 in amino acids: CATSLGTGEDTQYF. CDR3 DNA sequence: TGTGCCACCAGTCTAGGGACAGGGGAAGATACGCAGTATTTT.

The chain combines TRBV6-1 with TRBJ1-1; TRBD1 aligns across 7 bases. The CDR3 covers 14 residues. J was trimmed by 4 bases and V by 10 bases; bases with no gene match: 12. Germline CDR1 is MNHNS and CDR2 is SASEGT. The CDR3 loop is CAIGGGGDSTEAFF. The CDR3 DNA sequence: TGTGCCATCGGCGGTGGCGGGGACAGCACTGAAGCTTTCTTT.

The chain links TRBV5-1 to TRBJ1-1; possibly TRBD1 for D (6 bases). Trimming shortened V by 4 bases and J by 4 bases, and 11 bases separated the two germline ends. From germline, CDR1 is SGHRS and CDR2 YFSETQ. This CDR3 is built from 13 residues. The CDR3 here is CASSPGGGTEAFF. The DNA for the CDR3 is TGCGCCAGCAGCCCTGGGGGCGGCACTGAAGCTTTCTTT.

The chain has TRBV6-5 and TRBJ2-1, with 9 nucleotides matching TRBD1. Germline trimming cut 6 bases from V and 12 bases from J; bases unmatched to any gene: 15. This CDR3 has 15 residues. CDR1 is MNHEY, CDR2 SVGAGI, per germline. This CDR3 is CASRAPGQGVTGQFF. CDR3 sequence (DNA): TGTGCCAGCAGGGCCCCGGGACAGGGAGTAACCGGGCAGTTCTTC.

This rearrangement joins TRBV19 to TRBJ1-2; D not certain. V was pared by 1 base and J by 3 bases, with 9 bases between. The CDR3 runs 14 residues. The germline gives CDR1 LNHDA, CDR2 SQIVND (reference sequence). For the CDR3, the DNA is TGTGCCAGTAGTATAGGCCGAACTGACTATGGCTACACCTTC. Translating gives CASSIGRTDYGYTF.

The rearrangement uses TRBV7-6 and TRBJ1-1; 7 positions match TRBD1. CDR3 length equals 14 residues. Germline V lookup: CDR1 SGHVS, CDR2 FNYEAQ. V lost 6 bases to trimming and J lost 1 base; unmatched junction nucleotides: 5. The CDR3 loop reads CASSRGQTNTEAFF. The CDR3 DNA follows: TGTGCCAGCAGTCGGGGACAGACGAACACTGAAGCTTTCTTT.

The chain employs TRBV5-8 and TRBJ2-3; D gene ambiguous. CDR1 and CDR2 (germline): SGHTS, YDEGEE. V was shortened by 4 bases and J by 6 bases, with 6 bases between the two germline ends. This CDR3 comprises 11 residues. The DNA of the CDR3 is TGTGCCAGCAGCCTTTTTGATACGCAGTATTTT. This translates into CASSLFDTQYF.

This clone was seen a single time. The chain joins TRBV11-2 to TRBJ1-1; D not resolved. CDR3 length equals 13 residues. Deletions cut 4 bases from V and 4 bases from J, with 10 bases between. Germline V lookup: CDR1 SGHAT, CDR2 FQNNGV. CDR3 sequence reads: CASSWTYRTEAFF. CDR3 nucleotide sequence: TGTGCCAGCAGCTGGACCTATCGCACTGAAGCTTTCTTT.

For this clone: Mismatch with germline at one junction end may stem from a read error. The chain has TRBV30 and TRBJ2-7; either TRBD1 or TRBD2 may fit D (5 bases each). The CDR3 sequence is 11 residues long. Per the germline V gene, CDR1 is GTSNPN and CDR2 is SVGIG (reference sequence). CDR3 nucleotide sequence: TGTGCCTCCGAAGGTATGGGGGTTTTTTTCTTC. This sequence encodes CASEGMGVFFF.

This chain joins TRBV6-5 and TRBJ1-1; D is uncertain. Germline V lookup: CDR1 MNHEY, CDR2 SVGAGI. This CDR3 spans 11 amino acids. V was shortened by 8 bases and J by 4 bases, with 8 bases between the two germline ends. In DNA form, the CDR3 reads TGTGCCAGCGGTTGGGGCACTGAAGCTTTCTTT. Amino acids: CASGWGTEAFF.

The chain recombines TRBV30 with TRBJ2-6; D is ambiguous. The CDR3 extends over 16 amino acids. Germline V gene lookup returns CDR1 GTSNPN and CDR2 SVGIG (reference sequence). The germline V and J ends were trimmed by 3 bases and 2 bases, with 14 bases remaining between them. The CDR3 bases are TGTGCCTGGAGCTCCCCCTCGTATACTGGGGCCAACGTCCTGACTTTC. It is translated as CAWSSPSYTGANVLTF.

This clone was observed once. The rearrangement uses TRBV30 and TRBJ2-2, with unresolved D. The CDR3 runs to 15 residues. From germline, CDR1 is GTSNPN and CDR2 SVGIG (reference sequence). The ends were cut back, 4 bases at V and 4 bases at J, with 16 bases in the middle. The CDR3 loop is CAWTIPRFGTGELFF. CDR3 nucleotides: TGTGCCTGGACCATCCCCCGCTTTGGCACCGGGGAGCTGTTTTTT.

The genes are TRBV6-1 and TRBJ2-7; TRBD1 is a possible D gene (7 bases). The CDR3 is 15 amino acids. Between the trimmed V and J ends, which lost 1 base and 4 bases, there was a span of 14 bases. The germline V gene has CDR1 MNHNS and CDR2 SASEGT. The CDR3 nucleotides are TGTGCCAGCAGTGAAGGGAAGGCAGGGGGGTACGAGCAGTACTTC. It is translated as CASSEGKAGGYEQYF.

This sequence joins TRBV27 and TRBJ2-7; D call uncertain. CDR1 MNHEY and CDR2 SMNVEV come from the germline V gene (reference sequence). The CDR3 contains 12 residues. V gave up 4 bases and J gave up 4 bases, with 8 bases separating them. The CDR3 DNA is TGTGCCAGCAGTTCGGTAGGGTACGAGCAGTACTTC. Translated: CASSSVGYEQYF.

This CDR3 is CASSAGQGAIHSPLHF. CDR3 DNA: TGTGCCAGCAGCGCGGGACAGGGGGCGATCCATTCACCCCTCCACTTT. The chain recombines TRBV7-6 with TRBJ1-6; 12 nucleotides match TRBD1. With 5 bases clipped from V and 8 bases from J, the junction kept 7 bases outside the gene matches. The CDR3 runs to 16 residues. Germline V gene lookup returns CDR1 SGHVS and CDR2 FNYEAQ.

The V call is TRBV11-2, the J call TRBJ2-5; 11 nucleotides match TRBD1. The CDR3 totals 15 residues. The V and J ends lost 6 bases and 4 bases, in that order; junction bases with no gene match: 7. From germline, CDR1 is SGHAT and CDR2 FQNNGV. This chain's CDR3 is CASRPGQGVRETQYF. For the CDR3, the DNA is TGTGCCAGCAGACCGGGACAGGGGGTCAGAGAGACCCAGTACTTC.

This chain uses TRBV7-3 with TRBJ2-2; 8 nucleotides match TRBD2. Trimming took 1 base from V and 7 from J; bases not matched to a gene: 5. Per the germline V gene, CDR1 is SGHTA and CDR2 is FQGTGA. The CDR3 totals 15 residues. The CDR3 loop is CASSLNGLAGGELFF. CDR3 nucleotides: TGTGCCAGCAGCTTAAATGGGCTAGCGGGCGGGGAGCTGTTTTTT.

V usage is TRBV30 and J usage is TRBJ2-3, with D uncertain. Germline lookup yields CDR1 GTSNPN and CDR2 SVGIG (reference sequence). CDR3 size: 13 residues. Trimming removed 1 base from V and 8 bases from J, with 13 bases in between. CDR3: CAWSEAPPGTQYF. The CDR3 nucleotides read TGTGCCTGGAGTGAAGCACCGCCAGGTACGCAGTATTTT.

The chain links TRBV11-2 to TRBJ2-2, with D uncertain. CDR3 size: 15 residues. Trimming stripped 4 bases from V and 2 bases from J, with 11 bases between. Germline CDR1 is SGHAT and CDR2 is FQNNGV. The CDR3 DNA sequence: TGTGCCAGCAGCTCAGGACCTATAAACACCGGGGAGCTGTTTTTT. Protein sequence: CASSSGPINTGELFF.

This clone was seen only once. The chain couples TRBV2 to TRBJ2-7, with 8 bases lining up with TRBD2. V gave up 10 bases and J gave up 0 bases; unmatched junction bases: 17. Germline CDR1 SNHLY, CDR2 FYNNEI. The CDR3 runs 17 residues. The DNA of the CDR3 is TGTGCCACTATGGAGCGGGGGCCCCAACTTAGCTCCTACGAGCAGTACTTC. This codes for CATMERGPQLSSYEQYF.